Here is one T cell receptor (beta chain) with its context. The source of the sample is a study of shared clonotypes between healthy human individuals. Whole-study context: CD4 naive and memory got three plates each, CD8 naive two, CD8 memory one.

Profiling relied on immunoSEQ multiplex PCR, and the TCRdb table lists in-frame clones only, not all of them. Here the sample spans approximately 1.9 million clones, around 95% being singletons. The naive CD8 fraction comprised CD45RO-negative cells positively selected for CCR7 and excluded terminally differentiated effector memory CD45RA+ cells. The study drew its donors from healthy HIV-negative adults without recent acute infections or vaccinations. The receptor was derived from a man aged 18 to 29 in good health. Some clones in this sample may be carry-over from other donors' samples. The sequencing sample was made of naive CD8+ T cells from PBMCs.

The CDR3 region is CASSESRGGYEQYF. CDR3 sequence (DNA): TGCGCCAGCAGTGAGTCCCGCGGCGGGTACGAGCAGTACTTC. The chain is built from TRBV10-1 and TRBJ2-7; TRBD2 is a possible D gene (5 bases). Germline V gene sequence: CDR1 WNHNN, CDR2 SYGVQD (reference sequence). V was pared by 0 bases and J by 4 bases, with 10 bases between. The CDR3 totals 14 residues.